The 14 T cell receptor beta chains reported below all come from one sample, sequenced in a study of T-cell reconstitution after alpha-beta-depleted transplantation in children. Researchers prepared the TCRbeta library using unique molecular identifiers, the study reports. Using its own MiXCR run on the PCR reads, TCRdb lists one record per CDR3 protein. Of 900,000 or so distinct CDR3 sequences in the sample, approximately 15% are singletons; the top ten hold approximately 5%. Sequences were derived from PBMCs, mostly from graft donor cells, sampled 360 days after TCRalphabeta/CD19-depleted stem cell transplant. The source of these receptors is a male patient under 18 who had a stem cell transplant for acute lymphoblastic leukemia, so the T cells may come from the graft donor.

In its sample, this clonotype was seen a few times. One end of the junction varies from germline; a read error may be responsible. The chain links TRBV7-3 to TRBJ2-7; tentative D call: TRBD1 (6 bases). The germline CDR1 and CDR2 sequences are SGHTA and FQGTGA. The CDR3 is made up of 14 amino acids. The CDR3 DNA is TGTGTCAGCAGCCAGGGGCAGGGGTCCTACGAGCAGTACTTC. As protein: CVSSQGQGSYEQYF.

This chain connects TRBV29-1 to TRBJ2-7, with 7 bases matching TRBD1. CDR3 length: 14 amino acids. V dropped 4 bases and J dropped 7; count of bases not matched to a gene: 13. Germline V CDR1 and CDR2: SQVTM, ANQGSEA. The CDR3 region is CSVGGGLVEAEQYF. CDR3 coding DNA: TGCAGCGTTGGAGGGGGCCTTGTCGAGGCGGAGCAGTACTTC.

The rearrangement links TRBV12-3 or TRBV12-4 to TRBJ2-1; D may correspond to TRBD1 or TRBD2 (5 bases each). The CDR3 has 14 residues. The V gene lost 3 bases and the J gene lost 7 bases, with 13 bases spanning the gap. In DNA, the CDR3 is TGTGCCAGCAGTTTGCTTACGTGGGGGAATGAGCAGTTCTTC. Protein sequence: CASSLLTWGNEQFF.

This clonotype appeared once. The chain recombines TRBV4-1 with TRBJ1-6; D may be TRBD1 (5 bases). Trimming pared 1 base from V and 5 bases from J, leaving 9 bases between. The CDR3 spans 15 residues. The germline V gene encodes CDR1 MGHRA and CDR2 YSYEKL. CDR3 coding DNA: TGCGCCAGCAGCCAAGTACGACAGAATAATTCACCCCTCCACTTT. Translated, it gives CASSQVRQNNSPLHF.

This clonotype was seen a handful of times. The chain employs TRBV5-1 and TRBJ2-2, with D perhaps TRBD1 (5 bases). This CDR3 contains 16 residues. CDR1 is SGHRS, CDR2 YFSETQ, per germline. The V end lost 3 bases, the J end lost 2 bases, and 14 bases lay between the germline ends. In DNA form, the CDR3 reads TGCGCCAGCAGCTCCCCAGACAGTTACAACACCGGGGAGCTGTTTTTT. This codes for CASSSPDSYNTGELFF.

This chain links TRBV6-5 with TRBJ2-7; the match to TRBD1 covers 8 bases. This CDR3 has 15 amino acids. Germline lookup yields CDR1 MNHEY and CDR2 SVGAGI. V was clipped by 2 bases and J by 2 bases; unmatched bases: 5. The CDR3 region is CASSYLQGGTYEQYF. CDR3 coding DNA: TGTGCCAGCAGTTACCTACAGGGGGGTACCTACGAGCAGTACTTC.

This clonotype has a handful of counts. V usage is TRBV12-3 or TRBV12-4 and J usage is TRBJ2-5; D remains unclear. The V end was cut by 5 bases, the J end by 7 bases, with 20 bases between. The CDR3 covers 15 residues. CDR3 sequence (DNA): TGTGCCAGCAGTCCAGAAAGCCCTGTAAAGAGGACCCAGTACTTC. This encodes CASSPESPVKRTQYF.

This clonotype showed up just a few times. The DNA for the CDR3 is TGCAGTGCCACGGGACTAGCGGGAGTGGGCGAGCAGTTCTTC. This sequence encodes CSATGLAGVGEQFF. The chain joins TRBV20-1 to TRBJ2-1, with 14 nucleotides matching TRBD2. Per the germline V gene, CDR1 is DFQATT and CDR2 is SNEGSKA (reference sequence). The ends lost 6 bases at V and 10 bases at J; junction bases unmatched: 8. This CDR3 region has 14 residues.

This clonotype was seen a few times. The rearrangement joins TRBV24-1 to TRBJ1-5; D is unclear. Trimming cost V 5 bases and J 4 bases, with 5 bases left between them. Germline loops: CDR1 KGHDR, CDR2 SFDVKD. CDR3 size: 12 residues. CDR3 sequence reads: CATSVGNQPQHF. In DNA form, the CDR3 reads TGTGCCACCAGTGTAGGGAATCAGCCCCAGCATTTT.

V usage is TRBV6-1 and J usage is TRBJ2-3; 8 bases are shared with TRBD2. The CDR3 is 16 amino acids. V trimming: 5 bases; J trimming: 1 base; junction bases outside the gene matches: 8. CDR1 is MNHNS, CDR2 SASEGT, per germline. The CDR3 bases are TGTGCCAGCAGTCCTTCTAGCGGGTGGGGCACAGATACGCAGTATTTT. Translated: CASSPSSGWGTDTQYF.

There are a few counts of this clonotype. The chain employs TRBV20-1 and TRBJ1-3, with D possibly matching TRBD1 (6 bases). V was trimmed by 7 bases and J by 7 bases, leaving 20 bases between them. Germline assignment: CDR1 DFQATT and CDR2 SNEGSKA (reference sequence). The CDR3 consists of 14 residues. The DNA of the CDR3 is TGCAGTGTCCAGGGGTCCCCTATTACGAACACCATATATTTT. Translation: CSVQGSPITNTIYF.

This rearrangement joins TRBV20-1 to TRBJ2-1; 8 positions agree with TRBD2. Germline trimming cut 6 bases from V and 0 bases from J; bases unmatched to any gene: 25. In germline, CDR1 is DFQATT, CDR2 SNEGSKA (reference sequence). CDR3 length: 21 amino acids. CDR3 in DNA: TGCAGTGCACTACCAAATCGGGGGGGGACTGATCCTCCTATCTCCTACAATGAGCAGTTCTTC. The encoded protein is CSALPNRGGTDPPISYNEQFF.

This clonotype was observed a handful of times. The chain has TRBV5-1 and TRBJ2-3, with 7 bases that match TRBD2. The CDR3 contains 16 residues. Germline V gene lookup returns CDR1 SGHRS and CDR2 YFSETQ. V was pared by 2 bases and J by 2 bases, with 8 bases of the junction left unmatched. This CDR3 is CASSFHGRPSTDTQYF. The CDR3 bases are TGCGCCAGCAGCTTCCACGGGAGGCCCTCCACAGATACGCAGTATTTT.

The chain uses TRBV12-3 or TRBV12-4 and TRBJ2-6; D unresolved. The length of the CDR3 is 16 residues. V was pared by 1 base and J by 0 bases, with 7 bases between. CDR3 DNA: TGTGCCAGCAGTTTAGATAAGATCTCTGGGGCCAACGTCCTGACTTTC. This encodes CASSLDKISGANVLTF.